The 17 T cell receptor beta chains below come from one sample, sequenced in a study of PD-1 blockade in classical Hodgkin lymphoma. This table comes from immunoSEQ multiplex PCR, and its TCRdb copy is limited to in-frame clones, with some not included. This sample yields more than 10,000 clones, of which 84% are seen a single time; more than 25% belongs to the top ten. Autologous stem cell transplantation was followed by relapse in every patient, and brentuximab vedotin exposure varied. The specimen was peripheral blood mononuclear cells (PBMCs), collected at baseline. The origin of the receptors is a human donor with classical Hodgkin lymphoma.

The CDR3 protein is CASSSLSSQGGNEKLFF. For the CDR3, the DNA is TGTGCCAGCAGCTCCCTGTCTAGCCAGGGTGGTAATGAAAAACTGTTTTTT. V and J are TRBV4-2 and TRBJ1-4, with a weak D call TRBD1 (5 bases). The CDR3 totals 17 residues. The V end lost 5 bases, the J end lost 4 bases, and 20 bases lay between the germline ends. Per the germline V gene, CDR1 is LGHNA and CDR2 is YNFKEQ.

The genes are TRBV5-6 and TRBJ2-7; 8 nucleotides line up with TRBD1. Trimming at V came to 5 bases and at J to 4 bases, leaving 11 bases not matched to a gene. This CDR3 region has 15 residues. Germline V gene lookup returns CDR1 SGHDT and CDR2 YYEEEE. The DNA of the CDR3 is TGTGCCAGCAGTGAACAGGGGGAAAGAGTGTACGAGCAGTACTTC. Encoded protein: CASSEQGERVYEQYF.

The V gene is TRBV5-1, the J gene TRBJ1-2, with TRBD1 matching 7 bases. In germline, CDR1 is SGHRS, CDR2 YFSETQ. The CDR3 is 14 residues long. V lost 0 bases, J lost 6 bases, and 5 bases stayed unmatched. CDR3 sequence (DNA): TGCGCCAGCAGCTTGGATGGGACAGAGAATGGCTACACCTTC. The encoded protein is CASSLDGTENGYTF.

This clone was counted only a few times. The V and J genes are TRBV19 and TRBJ2-6; no clear D. V dropped 7 bases and J dropped 0 bases, with 7 bases sitting between them. The CDR3 consists of 14 residues. Germline assignment: CDR1 LNHDA and CDR2 SQIVND (reference sequence). Written as DNA, the CDR3 is TGTGCCAGTAACAAGGTCTCTGGGGCCAACGTCCTGACTTTC. Its translation: CASNKVSGANVLTF.

This clone has just a few counts. The rearrangement joins TRBV4-3 to TRBJ2-3, with a weak D call TRBD2 (6 bases). CDR1 and CDR2 (germline): LGHNA, YSLEER. This CDR3 region has 15 residues. V was trimmed by 3 bases and J by 4 bases, leaving 14 bases between them. The CDR3 loop is CASSQDRDSSDTQYF. The DNA of the CDR3 is TGCGCCAGCAGCCAGGACCGGGACTCATCAGATACGCAGTATTTT.

V and J are TRBV9 and TRBJ1-3; TRBD1 might be the D (5 bases). The CDR3 sequence is 15 residues long. CDR1 is SGDLS, CDR2 YYNGEE, per germline. V dropped 4 bases and J dropped 4 bases, with 15 bases sitting between them. Here the CDR3 reads CASSLLGARGNTIYF. DNA of the CDR3: TGTGCCAGCAGCCTCCTTGGGGCGAGGGGAAACACCATATATTTT.

The V and J genes are TRBV4-3 and TRBJ1-2; TRBD1 agrees at 8 bases. The CDR3 totals 15 residues. The V and J ends lost 3 bases and 5 bases, in that order; junction bases with no gene match: 8. CDR1 is LGHNA, CDR2 YSLEER, per germline. As DNA, the CDR3 is TGCGCCAGCAGCCATGGAGACAGGGGAAGTTATGGCTACACCTTC. Translated, it gives CASSHGDRGSYGYTF.

The chain joins TRBV7-8 to TRBJ2-3; D call uncertain. The CDR3 covers 13 residues. The ends were cut back, 5 bases at V and 4 bases at J, with 10 bases in the middle. Germline V gene data show CDR1 as SGHVS and CDR2 as FQNEAQ. The CDR3 sequence is CASSDLTPDTQYF. CDR3 in DNA: TGTGCCAGCAGCGATCTTACCCCAGATACGCAGTATTTT.

The chain has TRBV7-9 and TRBJ1-5; D call uncertain. Germline lookup yields CDR1 SEHNR and CDR2 FQNEAQ (reference sequence). This CDR3 region has 15 residues. Trimming cost V 1 base and J 7 bases, with 14 bases left between them. CDR3 loop: CASSLGNGVYQPQHF. As DNA, the CDR3 is TGTGCCAGCAGCTTAGGTAACGGGGTTTACCAGCCCCAGCATTTT.

The rearrangement links TRBV9 to TRBJ1-1; D ambiguous. The V end lost 0 bases, the J end lost 0 bases, and 12 bases lay between the germline ends. The CDR3 consists of 16 residues. The germline V gene has CDR1 SGDLS and CDR2 YYNGEE. In DNA form, the CDR3 reads TGTGCCAGCAGCGTAGATGGCGGGAACATGAACACTGAAGCTTTCTTT. This encodes CASSVDGGNMNTEAFF.

The rearrangement links TRBV5-5 to TRBJ1-5; tentatively, D is TRBD1 (5 bases). The CDR3 extends over 15 amino acids. The V end lost 0 bases, the J end lost 2 bases, and 9 bases lay between the germline ends. Germline loops: CDR1 SGHKS, CDR2 YYEKEE (reference sequence). Here the CDR3 reads CASSLEGVGNQPQHF. The CDR3 DNA is TGTGCCAGCAGCTTGGAAGGGGTGGGCAATCAGCCCCAGCATTTT.

J is TRBJ2-2 and V is TRBV25-1; perhaps TRBD1 as D (5 bases). CDR3 length equals 18 residues. V lost 2 bases and J lost 1, with 17 bases in between. Germline-derived CDR1 and CDR2 are MGHDK and SYGVNS. The CDR3 nucleotides are TGTGCCAGCAGTGAACCCCCCCCTGGACACGAGAACACCGGGGAGCTGTTTTTT. Protein: CASSEPPPGHENTGELFF.

The table lists this clone with a few counts. The chain links TRBV7-2 to TRBJ2-7; D perhaps matches TRBD1 (5 bases). Germline V gives CDR1 SGHTA, CDR2 FQGNSA. Trimming took 4 bases from V and 5 from J, leaving 12 bases between them. This CDR3 is 13 amino acids long. CDR3 sequence reads: CASSSSGNHEQYF. DNA of the CDR3: TGTGCCAGCAGCTCCTCAGGGAACCACGAGCAGTACTTC.

This clone was found once. This sequence joins TRBV5-1 and TRBJ1-2, with D possibly being TRBD1 (6 bases). This CDR3 contains 14 residues. Germline V gene sequence: CDR1 SGHRS, CDR2 YFSETQ. V lost 0 bases to trimming and J lost 7 bases, with 13 bases between them. The CDR3 sequence is CASSLASGAPGYTF. CDR3 DNA sequence: TGCGCCAGCAGCTTGGCCTCGGGGGCGCCTGGCTACACCTTC.

The sample holds a few counts of this clone. This chain connects TRBV7-6 to TRBJ2-5; the match to TRBD1 covers 7 bases. The CDR3 totals 15 residues. The junction had 2 bases not matched to a gene; V was cut back by 1 base and J by 0 bases. Germline V gives CDR1 SGHVS, CDR2 FNYEAQ. CDR3 sequence: CASSLGTGYQETQYF. The CDR3 coding sequence is TGTGCCAGCAGCTTAGGGACAGGTTACCAAGAGACCCAGTACTTC.

The chain links TRBV28 to TRBJ2-5, with D hard to call. The CDR3 is made up of 16 amino acids. CDR1 and CDR2 (germline): MDHEN, SYDVKM. The V end lost 5 bases, the J end lost 0 bases, and 16 bases lay between the germline ends. The CDR3 sequence is CASSGPRSADQETQYF. For the CDR3, the DNA is TGTGCCAGCAGTGGACCTCGGTCGGCGGACCAAGAGACCCAGTACTTC.

The J gene is TRBJ1-2, the V gene TRBV18, with D possibly TRBD1 on 6 matching bases. Germline V gene lookup returns CDR1 KGHSH and CDR2 LQKENI. The length of the CDR3 is 12 residues. The V end lost 6 bases, the J end lost 8 bases, and 13 bases lay between the germline ends. The CDR3 DNA sequence: TGTGCCAGCTCCGGACAGTTAAACGGCTACACCTTC. Translated, it gives CASSGQLNGYTF.